Detailed here is one T cell receptor beta chain. Antigen specificity is unknown. The source of the sample is a study of graft-versus-host responses after intestinal transplantation. Study summary: Isolated intestinal, liver-intestinal, or multivisceral transplants were what recipients had. The whole recipient group had anti-thymocyte globulin induction followed by tacrolimus and steroids for around three years.

Broader study findings: Early post-transplant HvG declines were associated with peak circulating GvH clone levels. Researchers found GvH clones in recipient marrow, and some showed up first in ileum or blood.

The CDR3 is 13 residues long. CDR1 is MNHEY and CDR2 is SMNVEV in the germline V gene (reference sequence). Trimming shortened V by 5 bases and J by 8 bases, and 13 bases separated the two germline ends. Produced via immunoSEQ multiplex PCR; TCRdb's table is partial and in-frame only. The sample contains some 120,000 clones, 85% to 95% of which appear only once. The receptor was derived from a human donor who was the organ donor for an intestinal transplant. The sequences come from unstimulated CD8+ T cells sorted from spleen or lymph node cells, collected before transplant. The chain uses TRBV27 and TRBJ2-1; D is unclear. The CDR3 is CASSPLTGDEQFF. The CDR3 region has the DNA TGTGCCAGCAGTCCCCTAACTGGGGATGAGCAGTTCTTC.